This T cell receptor beta chain was found in a study of T cells in localized non-small cell lung cancer. Overall study results and limits: Of the top 100 tumor clones, median about 56 were in adjacent lung, approximately 28 among its top 100. Analysis by sequencing included only one tumor region, so heterogeneity remains possible.

Note on this clone: The antigen remains undetermined.

Germline CDR1 SGHVS, CDR2 FQNEAQ. Trimming removed 4 bases from V and 11 bases from J, with 12 bases in between. This CDR3 has 12 amino acids. Measured with immunoSEQ multiplex PCR; TCRdb has only the in-frame clones, and not every one. The sample yields more than 45,000 clones, 80% to 85% seen once. This sample comprised peripheral blood mononuclear cells, obtained before any cancer treatment. The sequence was obtained from a man between 40 and 70 years old with stage III lung adenocarcinoma. The genes are TRBV7-8 and TRBJ1-5, with D unresolved. The CDR3 nucleotides read TGTGCCAGCAGCTCCGATAGGGAGACCCAGCATTTT. Encoded protein: CASSSDRETQHF.